The present entry profiles one T cell receptor (beta chain) with its context. The antigen is unknown. The CDR3 covers 13 residues. With V trimmed by 8 bases and J by 4 bases, 2 bases remained unmatched. Per the germline V gene, CDR1 is SEHNR and CDR2 is FQNEAQ (reference sequence). With 60 Vbeta and 13 Jbeta primers, the PCR was carried out. TCRdb keeps only in-frame clones here, not all; method: immunoSEQ multiplex PCR. The repertoire consists of roughly 250,000 clones, with around 80% occurring once and the leading ten covering over 0.3%. The data are from a study of cytomegalovirus exposure and HLA in healthy donors. Overall study findings and caveats: A later analysis found TCR association rates differed by HLA locus, highest for DRB1 and lowest for HLA-C. Among TCR sequences, most were rare, though some public TCRs appeared in many donors. Some highly shared sequence variants likely arose as a pipeline artifact.

The sequencing input was PBMCs. The receptor's source is a girl aged 2 to 9 in good health and CMV-seronegative. This chain connects TRBV7-9 to TRBJ2-2; 9 bases are shared with TRBD1. CDR3: CASDRGTTGELFF. In nucleotides, the CDR3 is TGTGCCAGCGACAGGGGGACCACCGGGGAGCTGTTTTTT.